This record concerns one TCR beta chain sequence. Its antigen is not identified. The data stem from a study of identical twins. Everyone who donated was a healthy Caucasian. After template switching added a universal primer site, the resulting cDNA carried unique molecular identifiers. TCRdb redid the calling of the 5' RACE reads with MiXCR, one entry per CDR3 protein. The profile shows approximately 680,000 distinct CDR3 sequences, just over 7% of them singletons. Broader study findings: Models predicted less out-of-frame TCR alpha sharing in monozygotic twins than was found.

J gave up 5 bases and V 3 bases, and 4 bases lay outside the gene matches. The CDR3 has 14 residues. CDR1 and CDR2 (germline): SGHTA, FQGNSA. These sequences were also reported in another study, on yellow fever vaccine responses in identical twins. That paper states: Convergence reportedly seemed to mark part of the twins' vaccine T cell response, with personalization marking the rest.

V usage is TRBV7-2 and J usage is TRBJ1-1, with TRBD1 matching over 9 bases. The clonotype comes from a woman aged 18-29 years in good health. Specimen: PBMCs. CDR3: CASSFTDRGTEAFF. Written as DNA, the CDR3 is TGTGCCAGCAGCTTCACGGACAGGGGAACTGAAGCTTTCTTT.